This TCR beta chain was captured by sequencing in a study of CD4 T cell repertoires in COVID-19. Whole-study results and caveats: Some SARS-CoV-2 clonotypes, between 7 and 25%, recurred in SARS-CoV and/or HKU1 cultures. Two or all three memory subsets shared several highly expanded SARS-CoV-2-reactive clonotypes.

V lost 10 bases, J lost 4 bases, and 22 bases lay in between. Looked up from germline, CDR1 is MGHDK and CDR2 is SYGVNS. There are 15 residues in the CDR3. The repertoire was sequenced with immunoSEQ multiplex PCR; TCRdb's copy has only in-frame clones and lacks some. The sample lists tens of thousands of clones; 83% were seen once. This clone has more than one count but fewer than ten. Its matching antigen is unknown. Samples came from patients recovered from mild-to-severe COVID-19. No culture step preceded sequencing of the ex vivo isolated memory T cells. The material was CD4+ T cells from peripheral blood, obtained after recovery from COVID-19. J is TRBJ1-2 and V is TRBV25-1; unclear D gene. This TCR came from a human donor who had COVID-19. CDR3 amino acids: CANFSSGSWCYGYTF. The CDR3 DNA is TGTGCCAACTTCTCTTCAGGATCATGGTGCTATGGCTACACCTTC.